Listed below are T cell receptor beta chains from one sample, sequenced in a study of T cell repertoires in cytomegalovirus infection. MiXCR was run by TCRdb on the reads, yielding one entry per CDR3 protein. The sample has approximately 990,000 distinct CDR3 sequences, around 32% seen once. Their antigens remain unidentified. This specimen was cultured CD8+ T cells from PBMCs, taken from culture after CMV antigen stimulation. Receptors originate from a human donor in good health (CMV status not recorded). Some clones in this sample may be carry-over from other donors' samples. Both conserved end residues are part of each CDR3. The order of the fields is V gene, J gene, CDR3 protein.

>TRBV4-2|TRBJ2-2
CASSHERDTGELFF
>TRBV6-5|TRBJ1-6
CASSYSGSPHNSPLHF
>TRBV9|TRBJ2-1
CASSEGAGGTGNEQFF
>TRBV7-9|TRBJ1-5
CASQEGGVQPQHF
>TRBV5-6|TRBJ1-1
CASQQGGGPEAFF
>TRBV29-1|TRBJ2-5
CSVEFAGVQETQYF
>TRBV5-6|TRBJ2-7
CASSFTGTIYEQYF
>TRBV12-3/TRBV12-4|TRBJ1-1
CASSLLQGEITEAFF
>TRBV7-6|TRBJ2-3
CASSLLAADTQYF
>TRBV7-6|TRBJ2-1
CASSSRTQVNEQFF
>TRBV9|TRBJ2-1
CASSPGTGENYNEQFF
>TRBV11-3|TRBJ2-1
CASSSLSSGLNNEQFF
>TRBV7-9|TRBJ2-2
CASSFRQTTNTGELFF
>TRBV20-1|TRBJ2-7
CSARDWGQAYEQYF
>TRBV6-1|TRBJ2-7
CASSEMRVSSYEQYF
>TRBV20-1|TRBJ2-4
CSARDQGGIAKNIQYF
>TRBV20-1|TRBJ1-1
CSARFNRVTEAFF
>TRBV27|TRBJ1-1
CASSSQQVPLNTEAFF
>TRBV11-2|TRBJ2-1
CASSLYRDRGLGSYNEQFF
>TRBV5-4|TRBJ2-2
CASSGGGTNTGELFF
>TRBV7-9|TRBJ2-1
CASSLRRGAAVGEQFF
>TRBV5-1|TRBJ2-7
CASSLVNAGYSYEQYF
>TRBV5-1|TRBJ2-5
CASSLKRGGQKTQYF
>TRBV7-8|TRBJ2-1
CASSSSSGGGSYNEQFF
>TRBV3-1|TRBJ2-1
CASSQGEGNEQFF
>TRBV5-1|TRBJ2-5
CASSSVGANQETQYF
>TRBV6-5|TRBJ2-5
CASSTRRETQYF
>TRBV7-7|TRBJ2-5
CASSLLDRGLETQYF
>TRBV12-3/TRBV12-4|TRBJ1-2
CASSFWTDLLVPNYGYTF
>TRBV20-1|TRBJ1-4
CSARAPGTGVSNEKLFF
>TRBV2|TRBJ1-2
CASSHALNYGYTF
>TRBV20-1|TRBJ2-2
CSAIQDPANTGELFF
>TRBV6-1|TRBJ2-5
CASSENGARRETQYF
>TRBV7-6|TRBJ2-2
CASSSFDSSNTGELFF
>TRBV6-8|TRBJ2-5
CASSPIYGAGETQYF
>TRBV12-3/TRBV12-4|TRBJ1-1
CASRMGGLSTEAFF
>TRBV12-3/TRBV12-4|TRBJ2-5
CASTSGTDGQETQYF
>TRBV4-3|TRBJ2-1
CASSQAGVGLYNEQFF
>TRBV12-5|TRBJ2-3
CASGPPLTDTQYF
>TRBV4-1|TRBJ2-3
CASSQGPLAGSTDTQYF
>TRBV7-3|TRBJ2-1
CASSTTGTPYNEQFF
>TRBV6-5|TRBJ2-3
CASTGGWGYF
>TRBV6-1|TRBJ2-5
CASSPTGTGAYLQETQYF
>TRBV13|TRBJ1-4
CASNTGRDEKLFF
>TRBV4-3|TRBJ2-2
CTSSQDRNTGELFF
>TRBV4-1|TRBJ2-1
CASSQDLARANEQFF
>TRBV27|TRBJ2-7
CASSLWTGNEQYF
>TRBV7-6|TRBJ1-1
CASSFKKGGSTEAFF
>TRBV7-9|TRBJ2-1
CASSSGFGEQFF
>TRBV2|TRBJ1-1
CASSEMVLNTEAFF
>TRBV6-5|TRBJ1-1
CASSYKAFNTEAFF
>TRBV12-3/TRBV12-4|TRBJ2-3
CASSAAGFAGTQYF
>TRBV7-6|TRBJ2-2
CASRSLAENTGELFF
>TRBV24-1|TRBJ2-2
CATSDLGPSSRDTGELFF
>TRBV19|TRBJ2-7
CASSISPHKERGDTYEQYF
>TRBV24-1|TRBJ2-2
CATSPKNTGELFF